This T cell receptor (beta chain) was captured by sequencing in a study of cytomegalovirus exposure and HLA in healthy donors. The CDR3 contains 15 residues. Germline assignment: CDR1 MNHEY and CDR2 SVGAGI. V lost 1 base, J lost 7 bases, and 14 bases lay in between. Primers included in the PCR were 60 Vbeta and 13 Jbeta primers. Using immunoSEQ multiplex PCR, the repertoire was profiled, and TCRdb retains in-frame clones only, with some absent. The sample has roughly 230,000 clones, around 80% seen once; the top ten hold about 0.47%. V is TRBV6-5 and J is TRBJ2-1; D is perhaps TRBD1 (6 bases). The receptor comes from a boy aged 5-17 years in good health and CMV-seronegative. Sequencing was carried out using PBMCs. The DNA of the CDR3 is TGTGCCAGCAGTTACTATTCAGGGGAGAGGAATGAGCAGTTCTTC. Its protein is CASSYYSGERNEQFF.